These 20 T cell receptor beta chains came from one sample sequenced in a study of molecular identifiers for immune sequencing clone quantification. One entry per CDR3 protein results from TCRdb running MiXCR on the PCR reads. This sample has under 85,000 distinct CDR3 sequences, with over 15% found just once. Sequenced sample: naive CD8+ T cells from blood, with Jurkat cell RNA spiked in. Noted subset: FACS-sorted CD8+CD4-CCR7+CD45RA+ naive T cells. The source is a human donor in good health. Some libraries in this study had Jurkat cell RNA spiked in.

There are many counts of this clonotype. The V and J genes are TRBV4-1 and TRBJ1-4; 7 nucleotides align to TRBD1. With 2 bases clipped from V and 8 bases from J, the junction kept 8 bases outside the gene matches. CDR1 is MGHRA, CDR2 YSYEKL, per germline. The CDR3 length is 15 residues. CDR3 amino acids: CASSQRAGGKEKLFF. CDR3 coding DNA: TGCGCCAGCAGCCAAAGGGCAGGGGGAAAGGAAAAACTGTTTTTT.

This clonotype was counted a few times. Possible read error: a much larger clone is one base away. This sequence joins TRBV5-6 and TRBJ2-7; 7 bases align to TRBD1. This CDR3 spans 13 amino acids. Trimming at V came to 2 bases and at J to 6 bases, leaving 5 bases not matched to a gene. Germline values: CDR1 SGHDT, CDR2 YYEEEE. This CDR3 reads CASSFGSGGEQYF. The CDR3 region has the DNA TGTGCCAGCAGCTTTGGGTCAGGGGGCGAGCAGTACTTC.

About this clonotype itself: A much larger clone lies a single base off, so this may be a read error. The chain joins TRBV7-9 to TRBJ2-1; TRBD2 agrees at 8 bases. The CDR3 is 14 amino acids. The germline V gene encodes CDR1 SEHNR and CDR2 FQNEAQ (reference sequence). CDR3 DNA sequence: TGTGCCAGCAGCTTCAAGCGGGGGTACAATGAGCAGTCCTTC. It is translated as CASSFKRGYNEQSF.

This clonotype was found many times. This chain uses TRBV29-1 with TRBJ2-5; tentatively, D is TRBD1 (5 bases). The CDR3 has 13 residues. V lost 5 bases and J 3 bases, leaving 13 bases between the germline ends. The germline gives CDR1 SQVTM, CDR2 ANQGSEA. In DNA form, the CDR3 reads TGCAGCGTTATTTCAGGGCTAAAAGAGACCCAGTACTTC. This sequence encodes CSVISGLKETQYF.

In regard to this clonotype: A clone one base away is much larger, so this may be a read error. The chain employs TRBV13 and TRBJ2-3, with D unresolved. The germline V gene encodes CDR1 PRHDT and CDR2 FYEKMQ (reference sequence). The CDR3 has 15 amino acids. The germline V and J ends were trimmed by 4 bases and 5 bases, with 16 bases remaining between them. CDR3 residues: CASSSELERGDTQYF. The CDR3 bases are TGTGCCAGCAGCTCCGAACTGGAGCGTGGAGATACGCAGTATTTT.

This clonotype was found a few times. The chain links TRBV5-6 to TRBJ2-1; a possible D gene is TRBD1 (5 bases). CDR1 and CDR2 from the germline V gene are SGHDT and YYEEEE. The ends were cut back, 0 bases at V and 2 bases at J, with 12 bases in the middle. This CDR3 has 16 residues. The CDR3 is CASSLVIADTYNEQFF. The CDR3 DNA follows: TGTGCCAGCAGCTTGGTAATCGCGGACACCTACAATGAGCAGTTCTTC.

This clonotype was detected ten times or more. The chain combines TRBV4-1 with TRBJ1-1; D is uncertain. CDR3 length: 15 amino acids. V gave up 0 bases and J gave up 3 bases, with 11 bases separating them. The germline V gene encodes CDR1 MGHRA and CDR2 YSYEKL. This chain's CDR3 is CASSQEGGLHTEAFF. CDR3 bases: TGCGCCAGCAGCCAAGAAGGCGGTTTACACACTGAAGCTTTCTTT.

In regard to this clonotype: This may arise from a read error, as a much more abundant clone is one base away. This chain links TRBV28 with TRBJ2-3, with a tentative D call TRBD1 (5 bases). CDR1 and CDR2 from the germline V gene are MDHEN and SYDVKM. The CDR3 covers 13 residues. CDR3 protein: CAGSFRVGDTQYF. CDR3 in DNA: TGTGCCGGCAGTTTCAGGGTGGGGGATACGCAGTATTTT.

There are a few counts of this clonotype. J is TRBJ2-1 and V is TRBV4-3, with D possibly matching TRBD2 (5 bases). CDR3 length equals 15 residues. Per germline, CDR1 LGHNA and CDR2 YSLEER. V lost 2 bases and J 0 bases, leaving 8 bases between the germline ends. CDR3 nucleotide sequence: TGCGCCAGCAGCCAATCGGGGAGCTCCTACAATGAGCAGTTCTTC. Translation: CASSQSGSSYNEQFF.

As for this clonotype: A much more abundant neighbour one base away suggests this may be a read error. CDR3 sequence reads: CATSGSRGYQPQHF. CDR3 nucleotides: TGTGCCACCAGTGGTTCTCGGGGTTATCAGCCCCAGCATTTT. This chain connects TRBV24-1 to TRBJ1-5; D unclear. The germline gives CDR1 KGHDR, CDR2 SFDVKD. Trimming pared 5 bases from V and 5 bases from J, leaving 12 bases between. The CDR3 spans 14 residues.

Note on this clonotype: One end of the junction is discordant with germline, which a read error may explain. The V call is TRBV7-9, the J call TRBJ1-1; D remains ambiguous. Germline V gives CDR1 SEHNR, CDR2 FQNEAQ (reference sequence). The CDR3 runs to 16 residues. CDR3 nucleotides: TGTGCCAGCAGCTTTCCTACGTGGGAGATGAACACTGAAGCTCTCTTT. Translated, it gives CASSFPTWEMNTEALF.

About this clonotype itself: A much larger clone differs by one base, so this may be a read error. In DNA, the CDR3 is TGCAGTGCTAGAAGGAGACCCGGGACTAGCGGGAGCTGGGAGCTGGTTTTT. It is translated as CSARRRPGTSGSWELVF. The genes are TRBV20-1 and TRBJ2-2, with TRBD2 matching over 14 bases. The CDR3 has 17 residues. Per the germline V gene, CDR1 is DFQATT and CDR2 is SNEGSKA (reference sequence).

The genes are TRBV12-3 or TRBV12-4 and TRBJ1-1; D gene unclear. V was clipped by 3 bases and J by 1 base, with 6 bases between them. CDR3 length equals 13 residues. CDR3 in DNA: TGTGCCAGCAGTTTTGGAGAGAACACTGAAGCTTTCTTT. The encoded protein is CASSFGENTEAFF.

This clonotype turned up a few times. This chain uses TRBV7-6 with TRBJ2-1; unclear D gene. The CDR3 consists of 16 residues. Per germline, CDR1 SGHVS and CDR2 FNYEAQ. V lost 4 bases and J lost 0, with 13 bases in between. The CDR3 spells CASSSLDSPSYNEQFF. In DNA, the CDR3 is TGTGCCAGCAGCTCATTGGATAGCCCCTCCTACAATGAGCAGTTCTTC.

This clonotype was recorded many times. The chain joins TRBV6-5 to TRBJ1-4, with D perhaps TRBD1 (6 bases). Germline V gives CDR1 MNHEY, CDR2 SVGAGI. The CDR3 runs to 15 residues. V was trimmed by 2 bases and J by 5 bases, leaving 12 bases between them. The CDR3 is CASSYGIGQNEKLFF. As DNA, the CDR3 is TGTGCCAGCAGTTACGGGATTGGACAGAATGAAAAACTGTTTTTT.

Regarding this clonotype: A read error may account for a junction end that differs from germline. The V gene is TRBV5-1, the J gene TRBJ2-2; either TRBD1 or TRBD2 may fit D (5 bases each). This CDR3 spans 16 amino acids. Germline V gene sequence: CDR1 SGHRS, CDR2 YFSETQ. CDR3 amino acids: CASSLRTPTGTGKLFF. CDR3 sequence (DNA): TGCGCCAGCAGCTTAAGGACACCCACGGGTACCGGGAAGCTGTTTTTT.

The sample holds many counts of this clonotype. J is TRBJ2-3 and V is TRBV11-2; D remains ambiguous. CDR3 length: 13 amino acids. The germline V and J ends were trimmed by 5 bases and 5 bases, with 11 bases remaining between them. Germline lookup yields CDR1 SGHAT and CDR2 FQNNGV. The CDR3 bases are TGTGCCAGCAGCGCGGCCGCGGAAGATACGCAGTATTTT. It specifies CASSAAAEDTQYF.

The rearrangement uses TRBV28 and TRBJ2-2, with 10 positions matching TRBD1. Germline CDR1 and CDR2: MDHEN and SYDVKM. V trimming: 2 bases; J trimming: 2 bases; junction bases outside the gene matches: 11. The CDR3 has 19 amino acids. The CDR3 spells CASSLRALGTGENTGELFF. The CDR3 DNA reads TGTGCCAGCAGTTTAAGGGCGCTTGGGACAGGGGAAAACACCGGGGAGCTGTTTTTT.

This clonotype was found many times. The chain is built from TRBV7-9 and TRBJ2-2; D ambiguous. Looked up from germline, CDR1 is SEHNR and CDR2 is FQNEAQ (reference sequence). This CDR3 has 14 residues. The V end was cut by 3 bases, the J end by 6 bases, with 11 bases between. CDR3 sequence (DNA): TGTGCCAGCAGCTTTTATGATTTCCCCGGGGAGCTGTTTTTT. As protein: CASSFYDFPGELFF. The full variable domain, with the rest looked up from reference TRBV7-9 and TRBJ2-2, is DTGVSQNPRHKITKRGQNVTFRCDPISEHNRLYWYRQTLGQGPEFLTYFQNEAQLEKSRLLSDRFSAERPKGSFSTLEIQRTEQGDSAMYLCASSFYDFPGELFFGEGSRLTVL.

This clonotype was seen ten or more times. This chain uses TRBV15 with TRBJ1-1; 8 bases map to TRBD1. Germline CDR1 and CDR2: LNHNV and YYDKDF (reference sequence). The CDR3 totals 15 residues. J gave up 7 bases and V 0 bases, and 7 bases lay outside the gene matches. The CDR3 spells CATSRDGQGAFEAFF. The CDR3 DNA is TGTGCCACCAGCAGAGATGGGCAGGGGGCCTTTGAAGCTTTCTTT. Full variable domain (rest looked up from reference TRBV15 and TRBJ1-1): DAMVIQNPRYQVTQFGKPVTLSCSQTLNHNVMYWYQQKSSQAPKLLFHYYDKDFNNEADTPDNFQSRRPNTSFCFLDIRSPGLGDTAMYLCATSRDGQGAFEAFFGQGTRLTVV.